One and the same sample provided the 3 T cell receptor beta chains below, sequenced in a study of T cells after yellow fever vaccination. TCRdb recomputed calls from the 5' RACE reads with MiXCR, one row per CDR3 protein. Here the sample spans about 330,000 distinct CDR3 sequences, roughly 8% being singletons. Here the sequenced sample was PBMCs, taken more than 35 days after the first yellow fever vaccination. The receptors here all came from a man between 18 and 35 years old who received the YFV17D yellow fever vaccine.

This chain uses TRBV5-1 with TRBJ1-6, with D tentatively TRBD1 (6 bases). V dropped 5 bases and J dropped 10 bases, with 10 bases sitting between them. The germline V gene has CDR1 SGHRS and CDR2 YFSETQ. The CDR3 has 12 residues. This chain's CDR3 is CASSPGESPLHF. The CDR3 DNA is TGCGCCAGCAGTCCAGGGGAGTCACCCCTCCACTTT.

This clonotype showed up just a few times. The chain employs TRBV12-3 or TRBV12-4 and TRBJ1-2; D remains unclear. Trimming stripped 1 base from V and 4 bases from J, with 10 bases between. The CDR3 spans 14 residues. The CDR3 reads CASSLEYGVYGYTF. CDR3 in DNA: TGTGCCAGCAGTTTAGAGTACGGCGTCTATGGCTACACCTTC.

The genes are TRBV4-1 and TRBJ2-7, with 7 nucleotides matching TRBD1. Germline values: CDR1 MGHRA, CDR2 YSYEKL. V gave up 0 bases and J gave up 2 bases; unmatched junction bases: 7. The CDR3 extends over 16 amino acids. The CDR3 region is CASSQDSRTGAYEQYF. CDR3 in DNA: TGCGCCAGCAGCCAAGATTCGAGAACAGGGGCCTACGAGCAGTACTTC.